The 9 T cell receptor beta chains presented below share a single source sample, sequenced in a study of T cell responses to AZD1222 COVID-19 vaccine. The table came from immunoSEQ multiplex PCR; TCRdb's copy has only in-frame clones and leaves some out. The repertoire holds about 53,000 clones, with 65% to 85% as singletons. Here the sequenced sample was peripheral blood, taken on day 0 of AZD1222 vaccination. The receptors here all came from an adult in good health.

This sequence joins TRBV29-1 and TRBJ1-1, with 7 bases fitting TRBD1. The germline gives CDR1 SQVTM, CDR2 ANQGSEA. J was trimmed by 3 bases and V by 3 bases; bases with no gene match: 16. CDR3 size: 17 residues. The CDR3 region is CSVESKGRGRWDTEAFF. The CDR3 DNA sequence: TGCAGCGTTGAGTCAAAAGGTAGGGGGCGGTGGGACACTGAAGCTTTCTTT.

V and J are TRBV29-1 and TRBJ2-7, with D possibly TRBD2 on 6 matching bases. With 4 bases removed from V and 6 bases from J, the gap between germline ends came to 13 bases. This CDR3 region has 12 residues. Per germline, CDR1 SQVTM and CDR2 ANQGSEA. CDR3 coding DNA: TGCAGCGTTGCCCCGGGAGTCTCCGAGCAGTACTTC. As protein: CSVAPGVSEQYF.

This chain uses TRBV18 with TRBJ2-7, with 9 bases that match TRBD2. V shed 3 bases, J shed 3 bases, and the junction held 6 bases outside the gene matches. The CDR3 contains 15 residues. Germline CDR1 reads KGHSH; CDR2 reads LQKENI. Here the CDR3 DNA reads TGTGCCAGCTCACCTGAGCGGGAGGCGTACTACGAGCAGTACTTC. It specifies CASSPEREAYYEQYF.

This CDR3 is CASSQMMGASAGELFF. CDR3 coding DNA: TGCGCCAGCAGCCAAATGATGGGGGCATCGGCCGGGGAGCTGTTTTTT. This sequence joins TRBV4-1 and TRBJ2-2, with D perhaps TRBD1 (6 bases). V lost 2 bases, J lost 6 bases, and 16 bases lay in between. This CDR3 has 16 residues. Germline values: CDR1 MGHRA, CDR2 YSYEKL.

This rearrangement joins TRBV30 to TRBJ2-4; D possibly corresponds to TRBD2 (6 bases). CDR3 length: 14 amino acids. V was trimmed by 2 bases and J by 3 bases, leaving 11 bases between them. Looked up from germline, CDR1 is GTSNPN and CDR2 is SVGIG (reference sequence). The chain's CDR3 is CAWSSGVGKNIQYF. The CDR3 nucleotides read TGTGCCTGGAGTTCGGGGGTGGGCAAAAACATTCAGTACTTC.

This clone came up once. The chain links TRBV6-5 to TRBJ1-6, with D uncertain. CDR1 is MNHEY and CDR2 is SVGAGI in the germline V gene. The germline V and J ends were trimmed by 5 bases and 10 bases, with 15 bases remaining between them. The CDR3 covers 14 residues. The CDR3 region is CASSQAYFGSPLHF. The CDR3 nucleotides read TGTGCCAGCAGTCAGGCCTATTTCGGATCACCCCTCCACTTT.

DNA of the CDR3: TGTGCCAGCAGTCGCATTGGAACAGGGGGCAATGAGCAGTTCTTC. This gives the protein CASSRIGTGGNEQFF. V is TRBV28 and J is TRBJ2-1, with 8 bases matching TRBD1. CDR1 is MDHEN, CDR2 SYDVKM, per germline. The CDR3 length is 15 residues. V was pared by 5 bases and J by 6 bases, with 9 bases of the junction left unmatched.

This clone was seen just once. The V and J genes are TRBV10-3 and TRBJ2-4, with TRBD1 matching over 11 bases. CDR1 is ENHRY, CDR2 SYGVKD, per germline. Trimming at V came to 7 bases and at J to 9 bases, leaving 5 bases not matched to a gene. This CDR3 comprises 13 residues. CDR3 sequence (DNA): TGTGCCATCACGGACAGGGGGCAAGGCATTCAGTACTTC. Translation: CAITDRGQGIQYF.

This chain connects TRBV29-1 to TRBJ1-2; D gene unclear. Germline assignment: CDR1 SQVTM and CDR2 ANQGSEA. Trimming stripped 1 base from V and 8 bases from J, with 20 bases between. CDR3 length equals 15 residues. The CDR3 here is CSVEASPDKIWGYTF. The CDR3 DNA follows: TGCAGCGTTGAAGCATCCCCCGATAAAATTTGGGGCTACACCTTC. Full variable domain (rest looked up from reference TRBV29-1 and TRBJ1-2): SAVISQKPSRDICQRGTSLTIQCQVDSQVTMMFWYRQQPGQSLTLIATANQGSEATYESGFVIDKFPISRPNLTFSTLTVSNMSPEDSSIYLCSVEASPDKIWGYTFGSGTRLTVV.